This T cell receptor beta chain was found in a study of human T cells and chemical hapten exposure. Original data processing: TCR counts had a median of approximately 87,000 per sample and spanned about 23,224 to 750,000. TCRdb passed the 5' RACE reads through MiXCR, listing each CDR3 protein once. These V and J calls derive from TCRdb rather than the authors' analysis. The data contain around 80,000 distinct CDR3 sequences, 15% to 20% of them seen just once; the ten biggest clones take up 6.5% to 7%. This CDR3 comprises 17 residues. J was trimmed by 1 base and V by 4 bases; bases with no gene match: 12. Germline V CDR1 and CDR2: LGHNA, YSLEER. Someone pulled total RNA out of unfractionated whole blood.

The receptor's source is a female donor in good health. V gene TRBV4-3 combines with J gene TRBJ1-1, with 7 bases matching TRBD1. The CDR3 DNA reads TGCGCCAGCAGCCCAAAGATTATCGGACAGGCGAACACTGAAGCTTTCTTT. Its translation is CASSPKIIGQANTEAFF.